One sample yielded the 18 T cell receptor beta chains listed below, sequenced in a study of control samples from healthy donors and cancer patients. Repertoires were generated with immunoSEQ multiplex PCR, while TCRdb's copy carries only in-frame clones and drops some. This table has a few hundred thousand clones, 90% appearing once. Sequencing used PBMCs. These receptors were taken from a man aged 35 to 55 with head and neck cancer.

V and J are TRBV5-6 and TRBJ2-3, with D possibly TRBD2 on 6 matching bases. The V gene's germline CDR1 is SGHDT and CDR2 YYEEEE. V lost 4 bases and J 4 bases, leaving 7 bases between the germline ends. The CDR3 contains 12 residues. The CDR3 nucleotides read TGTGCCAGCAGCCCGGGAGCAGATACGCAGTATTTT. Protein sequence: CASSPGADTQYF.

The gene calls are TRBV6-1 and TRBJ1-1; 7 nucleotides line up with TRBD1. With 2 bases clipped from V and 0 bases from J, the junction kept 0 bases outside the gene matches. The CDR3 is 14 residues long. Germline assignment: CDR1 MNHNS and CDR2 SASEGT. Written as DNA, the CDR3 is TGTGCCAGCAGTGAAAGGGGGCTGAACACTGAAGCTTTCTTT. Residues: CASSERGLNTEAFF.

V is TRBV6-6 and J is TRBJ1-4; D is unclear. Germline V gene lookup returns CDR1 MNHNY and CDR2 SVGAGI (reference sequence). This CDR3 is 15 amino acids long. Trimming stripped 2 bases from V and 8 bases from J, with 15 bases between. The CDR3 DNA is TGTGCCAGCAGTTACCTTACCCAAGGCGGGGAAAAACTGTTTTTT. Translation: CASSYLTQGGEKLFF.

A remark on this clone: This specimen includes other DNA sequences encoding the same CDR3. The chain combines TRBV11-2 with TRBJ2-7, with 8 bases identical to TRBD1. V trimming: 1 base; J trimming: 6 bases; junction bases outside the gene matches: 11. The CDR3 covers 16 residues. The V gene's germline CDR1 is SGHAT and CDR2 FQNNGV. The CDR3 coding sequence is TGTGCCAGCAGCTTAGTGAGGGGGCAGGGGGCGGGCGAGCAGTACTTC. Protein sequence: CASSLVRGQGAGEQYF.

This clone was counted between two and nine times. The genes are TRBV27 and TRBJ1-5, with D possibly being TRBD1 (5 bases). This CDR3 contains 14 residues. Germline assignment: CDR1 MNHEY and CDR2 SMNVEV (reference sequence). The V end lost 4 bases, the J end lost 5 bases, and 12 bases lay between the germline ends. Written as DNA, the CDR3 is TGTGCCAGCAGTTCAGTGGGACCACATCAGCCCCAGCATTTT. Translating it yields CASSSVGPHQPQHF.

The V and J genes are TRBV7-2 and TRBJ2-5; TRBD2 agrees at 10 bases. Germline assignment: CDR1 SGHTA and CDR2 FQGNSA. V lost 5 bases to trimming and J lost 9 bases; unmatched junction nucleotides: 12. CDR3 length: 15 amino acids. Here the CDR3 DNA reads TGTGCCAGCAGCCAGATGGCAGCGGGGGGGCCGCCCCAGTACTTC. Residues: CASSQMAAGGPPQYF.

The gene calls are TRBV9 and TRBJ2-1, with 10 bases matching TRBD1. CDR3 length: 15 residues. V lost 4 bases to trimming and J lost 5 bases; unmatched junction nucleotides: 6. The germline V gene encodes CDR1 SGDLS and CDR2 YYNGEE. The CDR3 protein is CASSMTGGLNNEQFF. In DNA, the CDR3 is TGTGCCAGCAGCATGACAGGGGGCCTGAACAATGAGCAGTTCTTC.

The CDR3 protein is CASKGGGSSYEQYF. The DNA of the CDR3 is TGTGCCAGCAAGGGGGGGGGAAGTTCCTACGAGCAGTACTTC. J is TRBJ2-7 and V is TRBV6-5, with D possibly TRBD2 on 7 matching bases. V was pared by 7 bases and J by 1 base, with 14 bases between. The CDR3 totals 14 residues. Looked up from germline, CDR1 is MNHEY and CDR2 is SVGAGI.

The V and J genes are TRBV19 and TRBJ1-1; D unresolved. The CDR3 totals 14 residues. V gave up 3 bases and J gave up 3 bases, with 11 bases separating them. Germline values: CDR1 LNHDA, CDR2 SQIVND (reference sequence). The CDR3 is CASSIRDRDTEAFF. CDR3 bases: TGTGCCAGTAGTATCAGAGACCGAGACACTGAAGCTTTCTTT.

J is TRBJ2-3 and V is TRBV7-9; a weak D match, TRBD2 (5 bases). CDR1 is SEHNR, CDR2 FQNEAQ, per germline (reference sequence). The ends were cut back, 8 bases at V and 2 bases at J, with 14 bases in the middle. CDR3 size: 14 residues. The CDR3 DNA sequence: TGTGCCAGCTATGACGGGATCACCACAGATACGCAGTATTTT. This translates into CASYDGITTDTQYF.

The chain is built from TRBV7-8 and TRBJ2-3, with TRBD1 matching 7 bases. The V segment lost 4 bases and the J segment 4 bases; nucleotides outside the gene matches: 8. The CDR3 has 15 residues. Germline CDR1 is SGHVS and CDR2 is FQNEAQ. The CDR3 nucleotides are TGTGCCAGCAGCTCCCGACAGGGTGTCCCAGATACGCAGTATTTT. Translating it yields CASSSRQGVPDTQYF. The full variable domain, with the rest looked up from reference TRBV7-8 and TRBJ2-3, is GAGVSQSPRYKVAKRGQDVALRCDPISGHVSLFWYQQALGQGPEFLTYFQNEAQLDKSGLPSDRFFAERPEGSVSTLKIQRTQQEDSAVYLCASSSRQGVPDTQYFGPGTRLTVL.

The chain combines TRBV19 with TRBJ2-7; TRBD1 aligns across 10 bases. Per the germline V gene, CDR1 is LNHDA and CDR2 is SQIVND (reference sequence). The CDR3 totals 14 residues. J lost 4 bases, V lost 6 bases, and 6 bases had no gene match. CDR3 coding DNA: TGTGCCAGTAGCGACGGGACAGGGGTTTACGAGCAGTACTTC. Translation: CASSDGTGVYEQYF.

Turning to this clone: Its ends do not fully match the called genes, so a read error is possible. The sample contains more than one DNA sequence encoding this CDR3. The chain uses TRBV11-3 and TRBJ1-1; D ambiguous. The CDR3 has 16 residues. Germline assignment: CDR1 SGHNT and CDR2 YENEEA. The CDR3 sequence: CASSLIAGALNTEAFF. The CDR3, as DNA: TGTGCCAGCAGCTTAATCGCCGGAGCCCTGAATACTGAAGCTTTCTTT.

V usage is TRBV5-5 and J usage is TRBJ2-5; tentatively, D is TRBD1 (6 bases). This CDR3 is 13 amino acids long. Trimming shortened V by 4 bases and J by 5 bases, and 12 bases separated the two germline ends. Germline V lookup: CDR1 SGHKS, CDR2 YYEKEE (reference sequence). CDR3: CASSKRTAETQYF. For the CDR3, the DNA is TGTGCCAGCAGCAAAAGGACAGCGGAGACCCAGTACTTC. The full variable domain, its missing parts supplied by reference TRBV5-5 and TRBJ2-5, is DAGVTQSPTHLIKTRGQQVTLRCSPISGHKSVSWYQQVLGQGPQFIFQYYEKEERGRGNFPDRFSARQFPNYSSELNVNALLLGDSALYLCASSKRTAETQYFGPGTRLLVL.

This chain joins TRBV30 and TRBJ1-6, with 7 positions matching TRBD1. The junction had 4 bases not matched to a gene; V was cut back by 4 bases and J by 4 bases. Germline V gene sequence: CDR1 GTSNPN, CDR2 SVGIG (reference sequence). The CDR3 length is 14 residues. CDR3 protein: CAWNVRGYNSPLHF. The DNA of the CDR3 is TGTGCCTGGAATGTCAGGGGGTATAATTCACCCCTCCACTTT.

The genes are TRBV28 and TRBJ2-1, with TRBD2 matching 9 bases. Germline values: CDR1 MDHEN, CDR2 SYDVKM. The CDR3 extends over 10 amino acids. The CDR3: CASGGRKQFF. As DNA, the CDR3 is TGTGCTAGCGGGGGTAGGAAGCAGTTCTTC. The full variable domain, rest sourced from reference TRBV28 and TRBJ2-1, is DVKVTQSSRYLVKRTGEKVFLECVQDMDHENMFWYRQDPGLGLRLIYFSYDVKMKEKGDIPEGYSVSREKKERFSLILESASTNQTSMYLCASGGRKQFFGPGTRLTVL.

The chain uses TRBV27 and TRBJ2-1, with D tentatively TRBD1 or TRBD2 (5 bases each). There are 20 residues in the CDR3. Trimming removed 8 bases from V and 10 bases from J, with 39 bases in between. Germline V gene lookup returns CDR1 MNHEY and CDR2 SMNVEV (reference sequence). The CDR3 region is CASYRSPSPSRSVPGAEQFF. DNA for the CDR3: TGTGCCAGCTATAGGTCCCCCAGCCCCAGTAGATCGGTGCCCGGGGCGGAGCAGTTCTTC.

This clone was seen more than once but under ten times. The chain couples TRBV4-3 to TRBJ1-3; 9 nucleotides align to TRBD1. This CDR3 is 15 amino acids long. V lost 3 bases and J lost 4; bases outside the gene matches: 4. Germline loops: CDR1 LGHNA, CDR2 YSLEER. CDR3 sequence reads: CASSQTDRGGNTIYF. CDR3 coding DNA: TGCGCCAGCAGCCAGACGGACAGGGGCGGAAACACCATATATTTT.